This note documents a single T cell receptor (beta chain) sequence. Antigen unknown. The record originates from a study of early stage breast cancer tumors. Across the whole study: ER+/PR+/HER2- status applied to about 80% of the 16 invasive breast tumors. Invasive lobular carcinomas made up about 35% of the 12 ER+/PR+/HER2- tumors.

Study observations and caveats: Tumor and normal breast were distinguished via blood comparison in most of the 16 patients. Functional markers like CD4, CD8 and FOXP3 were missed in bulk sequencing.

This table comes from immunoSEQ multiplex PCR, and its TCRdb copy is limited to in-frame clones, with some not included. This table holds approximately 50,000 clones, approximately 80% found once. What was sequenced was blood. The TCR was taken from a person aged 25 to 39 with breast cancer.

For the CDR3, the DNA is TGTGCCAGCAGTGAAGGGGGACGGACTGAAGCTTTCTTT. Its protein product is CASSEGGRTEAFF. The chain combines TRBV2 with TRBJ1-1; D may be TRBD1 (5 bases). This CDR3 spans 13 amino acids. CDR1 and CDR2 (germline): SNHLY, FYNNEI. V was clipped by 1 base and J by 5 bases, with 8 bases between them.